Sequencing of this T cell receptor beta chain was carried out in a study of regulatory T cells in long-lasting Graves disease. As for time point: persistent/refractory GD, antithyroid drugs over 5 years with positive TRAb. With RNA extracted from PBMCs as input, the TCR library was made. Around 10 milliliters of peripheral blood were taken and placed in EDTA tubes. Turning to this clonotype: Its target is not known.

CDR3 length: 14 amino acids. V was shortened by 3 bases and J by 9 bases, with 14 bases between the two germline ends. CDR1 is KGHDR and CDR2 is SFDVKD in the germline V gene. With iRepertoire HTBI primers and Arm-PCR of CDR3 regions, TCR beta libraries were built. TCRdb recomputed calls from the multiplex PCR reads with MiXCR, one row per CDR3 protein. The data show 500,000 to 800,000 distinct CDR3 sequences, 25% to 30% seen once. Findings of the study overall: Study of thyroid tissue was not done, with only peripheral blood studied. The study found persistent patients shared more public clonotypes (approximately 2,700) than new patients (approximately 870).

The receptor comes from a female donor with Graves disease. Specimen: peripheral blood mononuclear cells (PBMCs), collected when the disease was refractory, from a patient treated with antithyroid drugs. The V call is TRBV24-1, the J call TRBJ2-1; no firm D call. The CDR3 sequence is CATSDPRSRSEQFF. Written as DNA, the CDR3 is TGTGCCACCAGTGATCCTAGAAGTAGAAGTGAGCAGTTCTTC.